This T cell receptor beta chain was recorded in a study of OX40 agonist ivuxolimab in advanced cancers. This CDR3 is built from 12 residues. The germline V and J ends were trimmed by 0 bases and 8 bases, with 5 bases remaining between them. The germline CDR1 and CDR2 sequences are SGDLS and YYNGEE. The assay was immunoSEQ multiplex PCR, and TCRdb's table has in-frame clones only and misses some. The sample lists about 84,000 clones, roughly nine tenths occurring once. Note on this clone: Its antigen is not identified.

Study outcomes and limitations: Several nonresponders also turned out to have low normalized T-cell clonal expansion.

The chain employs TRBV9 and TRBJ2-2; D call uncertain. This specimen consisted of CD4+ or CD8+ T cells sorted from blood, obtained in a trial of the OX40 agonist ivuxolimab. The origin of this receptor is an adult with an advanced solid tumor such as melanoma, head and neck, liver or kidney cancer. The CDR3 sequence is CASSVEGGELFF. DNA of the CDR3: TGTGCCAGCAGCGTAGAAGGAGGGGAGCTGTTTTTT.